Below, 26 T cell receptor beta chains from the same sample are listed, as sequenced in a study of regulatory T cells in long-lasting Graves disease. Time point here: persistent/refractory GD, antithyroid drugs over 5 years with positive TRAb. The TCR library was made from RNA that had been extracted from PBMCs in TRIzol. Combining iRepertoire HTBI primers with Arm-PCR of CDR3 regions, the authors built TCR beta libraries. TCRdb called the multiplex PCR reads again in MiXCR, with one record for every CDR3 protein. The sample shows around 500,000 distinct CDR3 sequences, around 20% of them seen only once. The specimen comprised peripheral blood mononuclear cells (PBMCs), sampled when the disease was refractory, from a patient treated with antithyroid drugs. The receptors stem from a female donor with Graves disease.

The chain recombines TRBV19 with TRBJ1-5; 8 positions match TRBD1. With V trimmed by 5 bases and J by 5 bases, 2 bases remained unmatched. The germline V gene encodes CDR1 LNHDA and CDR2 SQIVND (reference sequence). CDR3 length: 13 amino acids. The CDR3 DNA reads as TGTGCCAGTAGTTCACAGGGGGATCAGCCCCAGCATTTT. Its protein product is CASSSQGDQPQHF.

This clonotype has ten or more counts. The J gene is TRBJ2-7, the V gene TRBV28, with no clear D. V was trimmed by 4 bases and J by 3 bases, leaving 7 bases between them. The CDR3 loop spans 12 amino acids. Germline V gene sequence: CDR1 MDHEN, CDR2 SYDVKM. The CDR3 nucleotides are TGTGCCAGCAGTTCCCTTAACTACGAGCAGTACTTC. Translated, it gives CASSSLNYEQYF.

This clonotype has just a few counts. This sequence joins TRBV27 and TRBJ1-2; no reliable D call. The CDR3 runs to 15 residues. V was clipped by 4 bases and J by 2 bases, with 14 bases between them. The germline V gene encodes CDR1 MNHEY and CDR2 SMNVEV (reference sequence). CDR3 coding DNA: TGTGCCAGCAGTTCGCTACCGGGTTCCAACTATGGCTACACCTTC. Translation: CASSSLPGSNYGYTF.

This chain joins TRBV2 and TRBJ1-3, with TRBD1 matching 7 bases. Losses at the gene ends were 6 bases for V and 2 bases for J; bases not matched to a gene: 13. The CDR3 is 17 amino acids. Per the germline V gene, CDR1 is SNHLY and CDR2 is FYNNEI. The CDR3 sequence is CASSPFRDRSTGNTIYF. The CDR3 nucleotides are TGTGCCAGCAGCCCATTCCGGGACAGAAGTACTGGAAACACCATATATTTT.

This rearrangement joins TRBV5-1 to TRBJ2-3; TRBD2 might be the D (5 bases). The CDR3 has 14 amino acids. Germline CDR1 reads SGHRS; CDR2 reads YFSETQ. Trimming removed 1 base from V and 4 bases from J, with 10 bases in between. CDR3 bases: TGCGCCAGCAGCTTGCGGGATCCCCCAGATACGCAGTATTTT. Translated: CASSLRDPPDTQYF.

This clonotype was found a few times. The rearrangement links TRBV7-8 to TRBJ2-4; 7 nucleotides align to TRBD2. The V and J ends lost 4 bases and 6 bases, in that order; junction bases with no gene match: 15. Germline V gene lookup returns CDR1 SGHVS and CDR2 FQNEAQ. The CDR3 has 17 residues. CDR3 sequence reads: CASSSSLGGKGRNIQYF. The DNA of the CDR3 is TGTGCCAGCAGCTCCTCCTTGGGAGGGAAAGGGAGAAACATTCAGTACTTC.

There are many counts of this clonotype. Here the CDR3 reads CASSYPGPQHSNQPQHF. The CDR3 nucleotides are TGTGCCAGCAGTTACCCCGGACCGCAACATAGCAATCAGCCCCAGCATTTT. The chain couples TRBV6-2 or TRBV6-3 to TRBJ1-5; D is uncertain. Trimming left V 2 bases short and J 0 bases short, with 14 bases between. The V gene's germline CDR1 is MNHEY and CDR2 SVGEGT. The CDR3 covers 17 residues.

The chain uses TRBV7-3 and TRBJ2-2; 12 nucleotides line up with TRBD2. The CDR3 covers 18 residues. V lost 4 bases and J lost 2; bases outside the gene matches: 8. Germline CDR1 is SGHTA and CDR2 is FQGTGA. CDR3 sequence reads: CASSSRTSGIFNTGELFF. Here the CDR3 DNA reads TGTGCCAGCAGCTCTCGGACTAGCGGGATTTTTAACACCGGGGAGCTGTTTTTT.

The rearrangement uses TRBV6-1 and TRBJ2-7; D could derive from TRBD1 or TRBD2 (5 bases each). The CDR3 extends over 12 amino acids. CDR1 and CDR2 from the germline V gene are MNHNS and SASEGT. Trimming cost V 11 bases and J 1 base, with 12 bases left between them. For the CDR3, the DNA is TGTGCCGGACGGGACGGATCCTACGAGCAGTACTTC. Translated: CAGRDGSYEQYF.

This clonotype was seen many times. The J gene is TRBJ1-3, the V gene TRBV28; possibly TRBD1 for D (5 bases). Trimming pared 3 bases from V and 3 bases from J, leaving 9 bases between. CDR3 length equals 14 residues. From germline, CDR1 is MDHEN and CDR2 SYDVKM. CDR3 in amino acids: CASSLGTDGNTIYF. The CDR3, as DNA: TGTGCCAGCAGTTTGGGGACTGATGGAAACACCATATATTTT.

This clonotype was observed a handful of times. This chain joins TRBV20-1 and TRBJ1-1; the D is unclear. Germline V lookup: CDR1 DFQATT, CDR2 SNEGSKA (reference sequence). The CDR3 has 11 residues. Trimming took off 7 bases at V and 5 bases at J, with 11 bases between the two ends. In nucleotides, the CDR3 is TGCAGTGTCCCGGGGAGTACTGAAGCTTTCTTT. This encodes CSVPGSTEAFF.

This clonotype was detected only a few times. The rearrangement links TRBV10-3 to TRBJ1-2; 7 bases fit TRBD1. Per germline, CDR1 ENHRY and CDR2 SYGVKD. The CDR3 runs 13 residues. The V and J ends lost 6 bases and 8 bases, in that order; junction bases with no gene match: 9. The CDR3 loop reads CAIRDRLGEGYTF. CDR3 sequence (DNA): TGTGCCATCAGGGACAGGTTGGGAGAGGGCTACACCTTC.

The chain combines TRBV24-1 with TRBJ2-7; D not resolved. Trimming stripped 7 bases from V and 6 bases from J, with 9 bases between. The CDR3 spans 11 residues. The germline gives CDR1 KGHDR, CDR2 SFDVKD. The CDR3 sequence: CATRFPSEQYF. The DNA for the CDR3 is TGTGCCACCAGGTTCCCCTCCGAGCAGTACTTC.

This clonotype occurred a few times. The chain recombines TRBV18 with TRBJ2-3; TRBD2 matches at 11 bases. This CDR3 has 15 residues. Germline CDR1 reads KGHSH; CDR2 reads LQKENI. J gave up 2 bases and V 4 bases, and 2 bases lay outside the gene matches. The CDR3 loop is CASSQTSGNTDTQYF. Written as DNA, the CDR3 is TGTGCCAGCTCACAGACTAGCGGGAACACAGATACGCAGTATTTT. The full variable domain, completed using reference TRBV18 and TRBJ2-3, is NAGVMQNPRHLVRRRGQEARLRCSPMKGHSHVYWYRQLPEEGLKFMVYLQKENIIDESGMPKERFSAEFPKEGPSILRIQQVVRGDSAAYFCASSQTSGNTDTQYFGPGTRLTVL.

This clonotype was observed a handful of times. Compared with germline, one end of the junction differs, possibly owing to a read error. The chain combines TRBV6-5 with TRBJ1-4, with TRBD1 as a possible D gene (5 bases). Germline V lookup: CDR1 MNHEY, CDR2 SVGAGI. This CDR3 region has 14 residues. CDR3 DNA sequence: TGTGCCAGCGGTTATGGCAGGGAAAGCGAAAAACTGTTTTTT. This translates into CASGYGRESEKLFF.

The CDR3 nucleotides read TGTGCCTCTCTTATCGGGACAGGGGTATCCTACGAGCAGTACTTC. It specifies CASLIGTGVSYEQYF. J is TRBJ2-7 and V is TRBV30; TRBD1 matches at 10 bases. The germline gives CDR1 GTSNPN, CDR2 SVGIG (reference sequence). This CDR3 is built from 15 residues. Trimming removed 7 bases from V and 1 base from J; junction bases left unmatched: 10.

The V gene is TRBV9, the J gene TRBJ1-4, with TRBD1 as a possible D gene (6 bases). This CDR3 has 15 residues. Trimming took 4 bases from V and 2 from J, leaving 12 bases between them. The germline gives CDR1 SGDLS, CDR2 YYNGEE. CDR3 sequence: CASSPGTNTNEKLFF. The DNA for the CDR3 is TGTGCCAGCAGCCCAGGGACAAATACTAATGAAAAACTGTTTTTT. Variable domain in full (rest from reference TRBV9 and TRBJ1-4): DSGVTQTPKHLITATGQRVTLRCSPRSGDLSVYWYQQSLDQGLQFLIQYYNGEERAKGNILERFSAQQFPDLHSELNLSSLELGDSALYFCASSPGTNTNEKLFFGSGTQLSVL.

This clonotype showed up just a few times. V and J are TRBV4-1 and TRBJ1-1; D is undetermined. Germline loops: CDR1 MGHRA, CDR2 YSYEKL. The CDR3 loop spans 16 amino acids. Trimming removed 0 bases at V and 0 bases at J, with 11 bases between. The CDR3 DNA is TGCGCCAGCAGCCAAGAGCCCCAGGCTATGAACACTGAAGCTTTCTTT. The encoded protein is CASSQEPQAMNTEAFF.

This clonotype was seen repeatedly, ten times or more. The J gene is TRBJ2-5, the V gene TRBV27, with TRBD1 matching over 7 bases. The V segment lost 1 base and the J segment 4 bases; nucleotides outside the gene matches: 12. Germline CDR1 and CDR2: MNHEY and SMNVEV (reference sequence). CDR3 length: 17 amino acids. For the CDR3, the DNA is TGTGCCAGCAGTTTATACTCGGACAGGCCAACGGGAGAGACCCAGTACTTC. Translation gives CASSLYSDRPTGETQYF.

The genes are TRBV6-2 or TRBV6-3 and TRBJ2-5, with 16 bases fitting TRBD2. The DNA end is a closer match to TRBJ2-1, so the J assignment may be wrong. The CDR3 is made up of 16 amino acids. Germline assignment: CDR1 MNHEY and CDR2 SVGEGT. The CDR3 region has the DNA TGTGCCAGCAGTTGGGGACTAGCGGGAGGGAAGGCTGAGCAGTTCTTC. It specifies CASSWGLAGGKAEQFF.

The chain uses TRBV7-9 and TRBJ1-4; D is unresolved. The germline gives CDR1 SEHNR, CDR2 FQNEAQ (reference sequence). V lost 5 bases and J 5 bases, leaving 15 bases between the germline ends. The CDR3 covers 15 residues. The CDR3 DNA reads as TGTGCCAGCAGCGATTTAGAGGGCCCAAATGAAAAACTGTTTTTT. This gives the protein CASSDLEGPNEKLFF.

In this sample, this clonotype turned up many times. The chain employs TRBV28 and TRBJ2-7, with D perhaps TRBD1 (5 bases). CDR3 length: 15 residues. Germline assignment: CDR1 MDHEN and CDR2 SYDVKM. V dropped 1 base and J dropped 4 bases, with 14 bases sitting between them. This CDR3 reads CASSLSGSGVYEQYF. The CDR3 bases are TGTGCCAGCAGTTTATCAGGGTCGGGCGTTTACGAGCAGTACTTC.

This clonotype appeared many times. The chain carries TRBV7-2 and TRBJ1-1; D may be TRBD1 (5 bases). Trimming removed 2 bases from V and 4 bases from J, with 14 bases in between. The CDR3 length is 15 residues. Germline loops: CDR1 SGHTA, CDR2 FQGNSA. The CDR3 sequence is CASSLSRRVGTEAFF. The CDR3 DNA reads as TGTGCCAGCAGCTTATCCCGCAGGGTGGGCACTGAAGCTTTCTTT.

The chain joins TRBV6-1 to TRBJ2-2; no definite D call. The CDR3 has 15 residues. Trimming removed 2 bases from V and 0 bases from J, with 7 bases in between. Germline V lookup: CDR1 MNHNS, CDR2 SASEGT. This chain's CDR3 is CASSERPANTGELFF. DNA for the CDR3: TGTGCCAGCAGTGAACGGCCAGCGAACACCGGGGAGCTGTTTTTT.

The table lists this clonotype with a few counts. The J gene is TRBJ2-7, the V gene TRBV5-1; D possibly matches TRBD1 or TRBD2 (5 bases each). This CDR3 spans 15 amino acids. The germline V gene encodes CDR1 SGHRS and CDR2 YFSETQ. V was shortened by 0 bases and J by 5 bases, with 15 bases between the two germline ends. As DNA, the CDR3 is TGCGCCAGCAGCTTGGGGGGGTTAGAGCACGACGAGCAGTACTTC. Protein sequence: CASSLGGLEHDEQYF.

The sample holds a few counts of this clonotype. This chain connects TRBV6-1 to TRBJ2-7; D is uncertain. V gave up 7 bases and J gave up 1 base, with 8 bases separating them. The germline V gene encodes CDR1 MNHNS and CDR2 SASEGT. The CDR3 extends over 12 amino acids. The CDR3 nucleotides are TGTGCCAGCACAGACGGGTCCTACGAGCAGTACTTC. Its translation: CASTDGSYEQYF.